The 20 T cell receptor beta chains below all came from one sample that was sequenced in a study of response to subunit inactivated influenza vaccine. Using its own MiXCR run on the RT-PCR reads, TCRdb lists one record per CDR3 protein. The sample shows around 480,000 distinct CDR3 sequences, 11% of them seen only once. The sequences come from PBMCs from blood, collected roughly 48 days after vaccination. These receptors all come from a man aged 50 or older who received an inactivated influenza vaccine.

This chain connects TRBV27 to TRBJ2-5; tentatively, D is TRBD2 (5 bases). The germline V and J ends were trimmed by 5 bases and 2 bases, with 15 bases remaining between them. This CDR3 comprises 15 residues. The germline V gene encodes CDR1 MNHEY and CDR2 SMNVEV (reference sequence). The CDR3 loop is CASSVRSDPQETQYF. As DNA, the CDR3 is TGTGCCAGCAGTGTCCGTAGCGATCCACAAGAGACCCAGTACTTC.

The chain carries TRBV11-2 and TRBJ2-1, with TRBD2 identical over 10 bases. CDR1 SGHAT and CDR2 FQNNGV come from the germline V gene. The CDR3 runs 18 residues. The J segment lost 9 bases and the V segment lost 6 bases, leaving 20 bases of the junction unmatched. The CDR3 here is CASSPGGLASPRGSEQFF. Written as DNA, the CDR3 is TGTGCCAGCAGTCCAGGGGGACTAGCGTCGCCCCGAGGGAGTGAGCAGTTCTTC.

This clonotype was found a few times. For the CDR3, the DNA is TGTGCCAGCAATGACAGGGTACTTCAGCCCCAGCATTTT. This translates into CASNDRVLQPQHF. The chain employs TRBV6-2 or TRBV6-3 and TRBJ1-5; 7 nucleotides match TRBD1. J gave up 6 bases and V 7 bases, and 6 bases lay outside the gene matches. The CDR3 runs 13 residues. CDR1 and CDR2 (germline): MNHEY, SVGEGT.

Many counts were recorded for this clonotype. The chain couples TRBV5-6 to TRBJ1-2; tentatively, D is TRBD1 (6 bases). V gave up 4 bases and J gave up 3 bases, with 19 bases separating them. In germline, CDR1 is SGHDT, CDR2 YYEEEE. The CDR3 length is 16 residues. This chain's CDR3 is CASSVEQGGRYYGYTF. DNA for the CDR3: TGTGCCAGCAGCGTAGAACAGGGAGGGAGATACTATGGCTACACCTTC.

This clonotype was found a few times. The CDR3 DNA is TGTGCCAGCAGCTTCCTACGGCCCGGGACAGGGTTGGATGAGCAGTTCTTC. It specifies CASSFLRPGTGLDEQFF. The chain carries TRBV7-9 and TRBJ2-1; the match to TRBD1 covers 9 bases. Germline CDR1 SEHNR, CDR2 FQNEAQ (reference sequence). CDR3 size: 17 residues. Trimming at V came to 3 bases and at J to 8 bases, leaving 14 bases not matched to a gene.

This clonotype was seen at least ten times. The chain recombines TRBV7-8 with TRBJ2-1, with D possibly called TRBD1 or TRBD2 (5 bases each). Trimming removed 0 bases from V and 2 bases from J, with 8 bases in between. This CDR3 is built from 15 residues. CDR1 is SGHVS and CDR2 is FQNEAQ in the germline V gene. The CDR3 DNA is TGTGCCAGCAGCTTAGCCGGGGCTCCCTACAATGAGCAGTTCTTC. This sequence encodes CASSLAGAPYNEQFF.

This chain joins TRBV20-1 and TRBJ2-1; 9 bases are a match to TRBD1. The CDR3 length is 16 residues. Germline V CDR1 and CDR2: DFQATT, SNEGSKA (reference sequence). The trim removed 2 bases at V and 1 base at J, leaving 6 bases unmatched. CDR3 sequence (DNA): TGCAGTGCTAGAAACAGGGGGCGTATTTCCTACAATGAGCAGTTCTTC. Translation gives CSARNRGRISYNEQFF.

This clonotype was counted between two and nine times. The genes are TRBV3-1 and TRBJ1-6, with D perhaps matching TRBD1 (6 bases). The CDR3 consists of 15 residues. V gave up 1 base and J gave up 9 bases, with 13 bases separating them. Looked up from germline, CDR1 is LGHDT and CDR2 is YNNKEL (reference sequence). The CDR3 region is CASSQAGAVTSPLHF. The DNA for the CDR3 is TGTGCCAGCAGCCAAGCAGGGGCAGTGACTTCACCCCTCCACTTT.

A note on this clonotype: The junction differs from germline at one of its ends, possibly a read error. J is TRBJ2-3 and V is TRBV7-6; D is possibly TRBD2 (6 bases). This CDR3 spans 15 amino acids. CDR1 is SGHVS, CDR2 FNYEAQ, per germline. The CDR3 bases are TGTGCCATCAGCTTAGGACGGGGAGGCTCAGATACGCAGTATTTT. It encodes CAISLGRGGSDTQYF.

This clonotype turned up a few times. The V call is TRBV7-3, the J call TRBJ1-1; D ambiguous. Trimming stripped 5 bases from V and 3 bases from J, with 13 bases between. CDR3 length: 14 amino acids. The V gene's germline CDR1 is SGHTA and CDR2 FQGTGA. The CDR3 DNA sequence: TGTGCCAGCAGCCTGGACCACGCGGACACTGAAGCTTTCTTT. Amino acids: CASSLDHADTEAFF.

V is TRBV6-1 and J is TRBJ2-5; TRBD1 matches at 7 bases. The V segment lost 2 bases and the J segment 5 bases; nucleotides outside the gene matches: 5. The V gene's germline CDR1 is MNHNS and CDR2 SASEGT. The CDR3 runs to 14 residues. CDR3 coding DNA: TGTGCCAGCAGTGAAACAGGCAGGGGGGAGACCCAGTACTTC. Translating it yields CASSETGRGETQYF.

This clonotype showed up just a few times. DNA of the CDR3: TGCAGTGCTTGGGGGATAGCGGGAGTCAATGAGCAGTTCTTC. It translates to CSAWGIAGVNEQFF. The chain employs TRBV20-1 and TRBJ2-1, with 9 positions matching TRBD2. Germline V lookup: CDR1 DFQATT, CDR2 SNEGSKA (reference sequence). The CDR3 consists of 14 residues. V trimming: 5 bases; J trimming: 6 bases; junction bases outside the gene matches: 8.

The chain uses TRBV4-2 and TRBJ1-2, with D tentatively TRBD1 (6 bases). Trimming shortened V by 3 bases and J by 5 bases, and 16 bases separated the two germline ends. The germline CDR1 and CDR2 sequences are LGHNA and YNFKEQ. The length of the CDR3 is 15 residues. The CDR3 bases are TGTGCCAGCAGCCACCCACAGGGCCTCGGTTATGGCTACACCTTC. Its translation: CASSHPQGLGYGYTF.

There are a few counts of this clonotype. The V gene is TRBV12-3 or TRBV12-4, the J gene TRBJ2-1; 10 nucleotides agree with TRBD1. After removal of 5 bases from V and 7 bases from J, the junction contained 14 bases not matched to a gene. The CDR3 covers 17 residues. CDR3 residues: CASSPFRDRGSKNEQFF. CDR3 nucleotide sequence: TGTGCCAGCAGTCCCTTTCGGGACAGGGGATCCAAAAATGAGCAGTTCTTC.

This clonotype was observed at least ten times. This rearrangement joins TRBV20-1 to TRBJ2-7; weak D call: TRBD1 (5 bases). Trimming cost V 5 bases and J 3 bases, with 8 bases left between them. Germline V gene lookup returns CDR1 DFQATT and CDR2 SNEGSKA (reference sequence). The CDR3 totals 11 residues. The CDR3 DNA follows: TGCAGTGCTCCCGACAGCTACGAGCAGTACTTC. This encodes CSAPDSYEQYF.

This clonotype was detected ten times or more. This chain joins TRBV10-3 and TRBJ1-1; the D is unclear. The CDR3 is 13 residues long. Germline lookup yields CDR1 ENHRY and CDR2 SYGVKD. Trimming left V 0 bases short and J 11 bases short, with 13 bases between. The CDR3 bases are TGTGCCATCAGTGAGTCAGGAAGGCCTCTGGCTTTCTTT. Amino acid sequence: CAISESGRPLAFF.

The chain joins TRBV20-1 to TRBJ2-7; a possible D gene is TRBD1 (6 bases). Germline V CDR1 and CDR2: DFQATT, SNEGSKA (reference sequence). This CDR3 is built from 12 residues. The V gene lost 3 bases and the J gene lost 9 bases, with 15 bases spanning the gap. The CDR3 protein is CSARLDSRPQYF. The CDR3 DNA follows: TGCAGTGCTAGGTTGGACAGCCGGCCGCAGTACTTC.

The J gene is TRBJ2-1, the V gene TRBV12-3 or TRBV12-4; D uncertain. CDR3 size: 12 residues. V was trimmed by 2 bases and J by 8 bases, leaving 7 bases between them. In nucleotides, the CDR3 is TGTGCCAGCAGTTTAAGGGTCCATGAGCAGTTCTTC. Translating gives CASSLRVHEQFF.

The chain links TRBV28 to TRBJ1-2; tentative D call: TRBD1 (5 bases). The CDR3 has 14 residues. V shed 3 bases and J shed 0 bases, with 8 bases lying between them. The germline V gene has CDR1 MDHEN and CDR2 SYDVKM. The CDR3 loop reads CASSFGHSNYGYTF. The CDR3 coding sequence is TGTGCCAGCAGTTTTGGACACTCTAACTATGGCTACACCTTC.

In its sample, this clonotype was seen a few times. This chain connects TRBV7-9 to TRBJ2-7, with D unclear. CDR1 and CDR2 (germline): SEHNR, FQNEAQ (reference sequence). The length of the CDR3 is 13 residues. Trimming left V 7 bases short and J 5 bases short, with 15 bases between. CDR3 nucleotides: TGTGCCAGCACCCCTCGCGGCGTCAACGAGCAGTACTTC. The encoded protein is CASTPRGVNEQYF.